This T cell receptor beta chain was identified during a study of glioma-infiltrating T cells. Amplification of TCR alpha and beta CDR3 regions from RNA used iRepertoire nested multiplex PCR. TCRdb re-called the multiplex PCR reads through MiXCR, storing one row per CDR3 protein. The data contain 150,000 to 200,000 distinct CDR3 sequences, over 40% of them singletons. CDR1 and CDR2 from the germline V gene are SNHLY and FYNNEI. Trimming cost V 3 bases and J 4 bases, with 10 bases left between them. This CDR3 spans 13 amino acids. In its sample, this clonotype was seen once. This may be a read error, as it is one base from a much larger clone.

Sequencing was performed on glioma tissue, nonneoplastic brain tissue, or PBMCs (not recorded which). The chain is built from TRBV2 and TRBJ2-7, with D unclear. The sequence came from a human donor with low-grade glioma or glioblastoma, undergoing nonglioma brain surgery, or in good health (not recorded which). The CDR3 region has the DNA TGTGCCAGCAGTGACAAGATGTTTTACGAGCAGTACTTC. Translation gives CASSDKMFYEQYF.